This note documents a single TCR beta chain sequence. Its specificity is not known. The method was immunoSEQ multiplex PCR; TCRdb's version includes in-frame clones alone and lacks a portion of them. This sample has approximately 120,000 clones, with around 83% found just once. These data come from a study of T cell responses to AZD1222 COVID-19 vaccine. Regarding the study as a whole: Researchers report vaccine-associated CD4 TCRs spanning spike, with dominance at 160-218 and 743-854. Only 5 to 7 AZD1222 recipients were seropositive at baseline. Receipt of two AZD1222 doses was followed by a rise in Spike-specific TCR breadth and depth.

The V and J ends lost 10 bases and 1 base respectively, with 10 bases between them. This CDR3 region has 12 residues. Germline V gene sequence: CDR1 ENHRY, CDR2 SYGVKD. The sequencing used peripheral blood, collected 28 days after the second AZD1222 dose. The J gene is TRBJ1-1, the V gene TRBV10-3, with D possibly being TRBD1 (5 bases). The source of this sequence is an adult who received the AZD1222 COVID-19 vaccine. CDR3 amino acids: CATSGTNTEAFF. In nucleotides, the CDR3 is TGTGCCACGTCCGGGACGAACACTGAAGCTTTCTTT.